Below are 30 T cell receptor beta chains sequenced from a single sample in a study of CD8 T cells in Susac syndrome. When the RNA was reverse transcribed, random hexamers were used with an input of roughly 0.45 to 1 ug. From the immunoSEQ multiplex PCR reads, TCRdb called clonotypes with MiXCR, one entry per CDR3 protein. Here the sample spans tens of thousands of distinct CDR3 sequences, approximately 95% being singletons. Sequencing was carried out using CD8+ T cells from PBMCs. The receptors were sampled from a human donor with Susac syndrome.

The CDR3 region has the DNA TGTGCCATCAGTGAAATACAGGGGGCTGCCTACGAGCAGTACTTC. Protein: CAISEIQGAAYEQYF. The chain employs TRBV10-3 and TRBJ2-7; 9 bases agree with TRBD1. V lost 3 bases and J lost 2; bases outside the gene matches: 5. Germline lookup yields CDR1 ENHRY and CDR2 SYGVKD. The CDR3 length is 15 residues.

CDR3 coding DNA: TGTGCCAGCAGTTTGGTGACTAGCGTAGACAATGAGCAGTTCTTC. Protein sequence: CASSLVTSVDNEQFF. This chain joins TRBV27 and TRBJ2-1, with TRBD2 matching 8 bases. V dropped 3 bases and J dropped 5; count of bases not matched to a gene: 6. The CDR3 spans 15 residues. Germline CDR1 MNHEY, CDR2 SMNVEV (reference sequence).

The chain combines TRBV20-1 with TRBJ2-1; 8 bases match TRBD2. In germline, CDR1 is DFQATT, CDR2 SNEGSKA (reference sequence). J gave up 6 bases and V 0 bases, and 13 bases lay outside the gene matches. The CDR3 is 17 amino acids. The DNA for the CDR3 is TGCAGTGCTAGAGACCTGGATCTTGGGGCGGGAGGCAATGAGCAGTTCTTC. Its translation is CSARDLDLGAGGNEQFF.

This clonotype came up once. This chain joins TRBV29-1 and TRBJ2-5; 9 bases fit TRBD1. V was clipped by 5 bases and J by 5 bases; unmatched bases: 9. The CDR3 consists of 14 residues. In germline, CDR1 is SQVTM, CDR2 ANQGSEA. CDR3: CSVPGQGGMETQYF. The CDR3 DNA sequence: TGCAGCGTTCCGGGACAGGGTGGGATGGAGACCCAGTACTTC.

The chain has TRBV30 and TRBJ1-2; TRBD1 aligns across 8 bases. The CDR3 extends over 13 amino acids. The ends lost 3 bases at V and 7 bases at J; junction bases unmatched: 7. CDR1 is GTSNPN, CDR2 SVGIG, per germline (reference sequence). CDR3 loop: CAWSVGQGSGYTF. CDR3 sequence (DNA): TGTGCCTGGAGCGTAGGACAGGGCTCTGGCTACACCTTC. Full variable domain (outside the CDR3, taken from reference TRBV30 and TRBJ1-2): SQTIHQWPATLVQPVGSPLSLECTVEGTSNPNLYWYRQAAGRGLQLLFYSVGIGQISSEVPQNLSASRPQDRQFILSSKKLLLSDSGFYLCAWSVGQGSGYTFGSGTRLTVV.

The chain recombines TRBV2 with TRBJ2-1, with 7 positions matching TRBD2. V dropped 1 base and J dropped 8; count of bases not matched to a gene: 8. This CDR3 has 15 amino acids. The germline V gene has CDR1 SNHLY and CDR2 FYNNEI. The CDR3 sequence is CASSEGWEGLYEQFF. CDR3 sequence (DNA): TGTGCCAGCAGTGAAGGGTGGGAGGGCCTCTATGAGCAGTTCTTC.

This chain connects TRBV5-1 to TRBJ1-1, with 7 nucleotides matching TRBD1. From germline, CDR1 is SGHRS and CDR2 YFSETQ. Unmatched junction bases numbered 12, after V lost 2 bases and J lost 5 bases. There are 16 residues in the CDR3. The CDR3 protein is CASSFLDRVGQTEAFF. CDR3 bases: TGCGCCAGCAGCTTTCTTGACAGGGTCGGACAGACTGAAGCTTTCTTT.

This clonotype showed up just once. V usage is TRBV2 and J usage is TRBJ1-1; a possible D gene is TRBD1 (5 bases). The CDR3 has 14 residues. CDR1 SNHLY and CDR2 FYNNEI come from the germline V gene. The V end lost 3 bases, the J end lost 8 bases, and 16 bases lay between the germline ends. Here the CDR3 DNA reads TGTGCCAGCAGTGATTCTCACGGGGCGCTGGAAGCTTTCTTT. Translated, it gives CASSDSHGALEAFF.

The V gene is TRBV29-1, the J gene TRBJ2-1; 15 nucleotides line up with TRBD2. The CDR3 contains 16 residues. The trim removed 4 bases at V and 1 base at J, leaving 2 bases unmatched. Germline CDR1 SQVTM, CDR2 ANQGSEA. CDR3 nucleotide sequence: TGCAGCGTTGTCGGGACTAGCGGGAGGTCCTACAATGAGCAGTTCTTC. Translation gives CSVVGTSGRSYNEQFF.

The V call is TRBV6-5, the J call TRBJ2-7; D possibly corresponds to TRBD1 (6 bases). With 3 bases removed from V and 4 bases from J, the gap between germline ends came to 10 bases. CDR1 is MNHEY and CDR2 is SVGAGI in the germline V gene. There are 13 residues in the CDR3. CDR3 loop: CASSYNRVYEQYF. For the CDR3, the DNA is TGTGCCAGCAGTTATAACAGGGTTTACGAGCAGTACTTC.

This rearrangement joins TRBV25-1 to TRBJ2-1, with TRBD2 identical over 7 bases. The CDR3 loop spans 14 amino acids. V was pared by 6 bases and J by 7 bases, with 9 bases of the junction left unmatched. The germline V gene has CDR1 MGHDK and CDR2 SYGVNS. The CDR3 loop is CASSPLTSDNEQFF. DNA for the CDR3: TGTGCCAGCAGCCCCCTAACTAGCGATAATGAGCAGTTCTTC. The full variable domain, completed using reference TRBV25-1 and TRBJ2-1, is EADIYQTPRYLVIGTGKKITLECSQTMGHDKMYWYQQDPGMELHLIHYSYGVNSTEKGDLSSESTVSRIRTEHFPLTLESARPSHTSQYLCASSPLTSDNEQFFGPGTRLTVL.

This clonotype appeared once. V gene TRBV13 combines with J gene TRBJ2-5; D not certain. Germline-derived CDR1 and CDR2 are PRHDT and FYEKMQ (reference sequence). Trimming shortened V by 0 bases and J by 4 bases, and 9 bases separated the two germline ends. The CDR3 runs 14 residues. CDR3 sequence reads: CASSLGTIRETQYF. DNA of the CDR3: TGTGCCAGCAGCTTAGGGACAATACGAGAGACCCAGTACTTC. Full variable domain (remainder filled in from reference TRBV13 and TRBJ2-5): AAGVIQSPRHLIKEKRETATLKCYPIPRHDTVYWYQQGPGQDPQFLISFYEKMQSDKGSIPDRFSAQQFSDYHSELNMSSLELGDSALYFCASSLGTIRETQYFGPGTRLLVL.

The CDR3, as DNA: TGTGCCAGCAGTCCGGACGAACGGTACAATGAGCAGTTCTTC. Protein: CASSPDERYNEQFF. This chain uses TRBV12-3 or TRBV12-4 with TRBJ2-1; D is ambiguous. This CDR3 has 14 residues. V was cut by 5 bases and J by 4 bases, with 12 bases left in between.

The DNA for the CDR3 is TGTGCCAGCCGTCTGGCGGGAGGGCGGAATGAGCAGTTCTTC. Translating gives CASRLAGGRNEQFF. J is TRBJ2-1 and V is TRBV12-3 or TRBV12-4; 9 bases are a match to TRBD2. The CDR3 extends over 14 amino acids. J was trimmed by 7 bases and V by 8 bases; bases with no gene match: 9.

This clonotype has just one count. This chain connects TRBV19 to TRBJ2-1; D tentatively reads TRBD1 or TRBD2 (5 bases each). This CDR3 is 15 amino acids long. Trimming cost V 3 bases and J 2 bases, with 11 bases left between them. Germline values: CDR1 LNHDA, CDR2 SQIVND (reference sequence). The CDR3 bases are TGTGCCAGTAGTATCAGTGGGACGCCCTACAATGAGCAGTTCTTC. Translating it yields CASSISGTPYNEQFF.

V usage is TRBV20-1 and J usage is TRBJ2-7; D not certain. Germline V lookup: CDR1 DFQATT, CDR2 SNEGSKA (reference sequence). The CDR3 extends over 14 amino acids. Trimming removed 3 bases from V and 7 bases from J, with 19 bases in between. The CDR3 here is CSARADVVGYEQYF. The CDR3 bases are TGCAGTGCTAGGGCCGATGTCGTAGGCTATGAGCAGTACTTC.

This rearrangement joins TRBV7-8 to TRBJ2-4, with a weak D call TRBD1 (5 bases). The germline V gene has CDR1 SGHVS and CDR2 FQNEAQ. V was clipped by 0 bases and J by 5 bases, with 14 bases between them. The CDR3 is made up of 16 amino acids. CDR3 amino acids: CASSLASGYIENIQYF. As DNA, the CDR3 is TGTGCCAGCAGCTTAGCGTCAGGGTATATCGAAAACATTCAGTACTTC.

The rearrangement links TRBV4-2 to TRBJ2-2; a possible D gene is TRBD2 (5 bases). Germline lookup yields CDR1 LGHNA and CDR2 YNFKEQ. V dropped 0 bases and J dropped 8 bases, with 22 bases sitting between them. This CDR3 spans 18 amino acids. The CDR3 coding sequence is TGTGCCAGCAGCCAAGAGTCTTCGCGACTACAATCGACTGGGGAGCTGTTTTTT. It specifies CASSQESSRLQSTGELFF.

CDR3 nucleotide sequence: TGCAGCTTTGGAGGGCGCCCGGCGGGAGGGCCCACAGATACGCAGTATTTT. This codes for CSFGGRPAGGPTDTQYF. This rearrangement joins TRBV29-1 to TRBJ2-3; 9 nucleotides agree with TRBD2. The CDR3 is 17 residues long. The ends lost 8 bases at V and 2 bases at J; junction bases unmatched: 17. Germline CDR1 SQVTM, CDR2 ANQGSEA.

V is TRBV29-1 and J is TRBJ2-7; D unresolved. Germline assignment: CDR1 SQVTM and CDR2 ANQGSEA. The V end lost 5 bases, the J end lost 3 bases, and 11 bases lay between the germline ends. CDR3 length: 12 residues. CDR3 residues: CSVRLGSYEQYF. The CDR3 region has the DNA TGCAGCGTTCGATTGGGAAGCTACGAGCAGTACTTC.

The rearrangement joins TRBV7-6 to TRBJ2-1; 7 bases are shared with TRBD1. V was pared by 5 bases and J by 7 bases, with 8 bases of the junction left unmatched. This CDR3 has 14 amino acids. CDR1 is SGHVS and CDR2 is FNYEAQ in the germline V gene. The CDR3 sequence is CASSPMTGPNEQFF. DNA of the CDR3: TGTGCCAGCAGCCCGATGACAGGGCCGAATGAGCAGTTCTTC.

V usage is TRBV20-1 and J usage is TRBJ2-7, with 10 bases aligning to TRBD2. The trim removed 0 bases at V and 4 bases at J, leaving 6 bases unmatched. Per the germline V gene, CDR1 is DFQATT and CDR2 is SNEGSKA (reference sequence). The CDR3 sequence is 15 residues long. The DNA for the CDR3 is TGCAGTGCTAGAGATTTCAGCGGGAGGGGGTACGAGCAGTACTTC. This sequence encodes CSARDFSGRGYEQYF.

The chain employs TRBV5-8 and TRBJ1-1; the match to TRBD1 covers 12 bases. V shed 3 bases and J 3 bases; nucleotides not matched to a gene: 9. Looked up from germline, CDR1 is SGHTS and CDR2 is YDEGEE. There are 17 residues in the CDR3. The CDR3 reads CASSSGQGAPRDTEAFF. The CDR3 DNA reads as TGTGCCAGCAGCTCGGGACAGGGGGCTCCTAGGGACACTGAAGCTTTCTTT.

The chain couples TRBV20-1 to TRBJ2-5; D remains ambiguous. Per the germline V gene, CDR1 is DFQATT and CDR2 is SNEGSKA (reference sequence). V lost 4 bases, J lost 6 bases, and 15 bases lay in between. CDR3 length: 13 amino acids. As DNA, the CDR3 is TGCAGTGCTATATGGTCAGATGGGAAGACCCAGTACTTC. Amino acids: CSAIWSDGKTQYF.

The count of this clonotype is one. The chain recombines TRBV30 with TRBJ2-5; no clear D gene. The CDR3 is 14 amino acids. Trimming shortened V by 1 base and J by 1 base, and 10 bases separated the two germline ends. Germline CDR1 is GTSNPN and CDR2 is SVGIG (reference sequence). DNA for the CDR3: TGTGCCTGGAGTGAGATGGATATCCAAGAGACCCAGTACTTC. It encodes CAWSEMDIQETQYF.

The chain combines TRBV29-1 with TRBJ2-5, with TRBD1 matching 8 bases. J was trimmed by 2 bases and V by 0 bases; bases with no gene match: 14. Looked up from germline, CDR1 is SQVTM and CDR2 is ANQGSEA. This CDR3 has 18 amino acids. In DNA form, the CDR3 reads TGCAGCGTTGAAGATCTCGGCCCCGGGACAGGTGGGCAAGAGACCCAGTACTTC. This sequence encodes CSVEDLGPGTGGQETQYF. The whole variable domain, remainder taken from reference TRBV29-1 and TRBJ2-5, is SAVISQKPSRDICQRGTSLTIQCQVDSQVTMMFWYRQQPGQSLTLIATANQGSEATYESGFVIDKFPISRPNLTFSTLTVSNMSPEDSSIYLCSVEDLGPGTGGQETQYFGPGTRLLVL.

This clonotype was counted once. V gene TRBV13 combines with J gene TRBJ2-2; D may correspond to TRBD1 or TRBD2 (6 bases each). The CDR3 extends over 15 amino acids. Looked up from germline, CDR1 is PRHDT and CDR2 is FYEKMQ (reference sequence). V lost 4 bases and J lost 1, with 10 bases in between. The CDR3 sequence is CASSWRGQNTGELFF. CDR3 bases: TGTGCCAGCAGCTGGCGGGGACAGAACACCGGGGAGCTGTTTTTT.

The CDR3 DNA sequence: TGCAGTGCTTGTGGACTAGCGGGACCCCCAGATACGCAGTATTTT. This codes for CSACGLAGPPDTQYF. V is TRBV20-1 and J is TRBJ2-3; TRBD2 matches 12 bases. Losses at the gene ends were 5 bases for V and 4 bases for J; bases not matched to a gene: 7. The V gene's germline CDR1 is DFQATT and CDR2 SNEGSKA (reference sequence). CDR3 length: 15 amino acids.

The gene calls are TRBV14 and TRBJ2-5, with unresolved D. This CDR3 is built from 13 residues. Per germline, CDR1 SGHDN and CDR2 FVKESK. The ends were cut back, 3 bases at V and 5 bases at J, with 10 bases in the middle. The DNA for the CDR3 is TGTGCCAGCAGCCATGTACTGGGGGAGACCCAGTACTTC. It yields the protein CASSHVLGETQYF.

The V and J genes are TRBV27 and TRBJ2-7, with D perhaps matching TRBD1 (5 bases). The CDR3 length is 13 residues. Per germline, CDR1 MNHEY and CDR2 SMNVEV (reference sequence). Trimming cost V 4 bases and J 2 bases, with 9 bases left between them. CDR3 bases: TGTGCCAGCAGTTCGACAGTTACCTACGAGCAGTACTTC. Translation: CASSSTVTYEQYF.